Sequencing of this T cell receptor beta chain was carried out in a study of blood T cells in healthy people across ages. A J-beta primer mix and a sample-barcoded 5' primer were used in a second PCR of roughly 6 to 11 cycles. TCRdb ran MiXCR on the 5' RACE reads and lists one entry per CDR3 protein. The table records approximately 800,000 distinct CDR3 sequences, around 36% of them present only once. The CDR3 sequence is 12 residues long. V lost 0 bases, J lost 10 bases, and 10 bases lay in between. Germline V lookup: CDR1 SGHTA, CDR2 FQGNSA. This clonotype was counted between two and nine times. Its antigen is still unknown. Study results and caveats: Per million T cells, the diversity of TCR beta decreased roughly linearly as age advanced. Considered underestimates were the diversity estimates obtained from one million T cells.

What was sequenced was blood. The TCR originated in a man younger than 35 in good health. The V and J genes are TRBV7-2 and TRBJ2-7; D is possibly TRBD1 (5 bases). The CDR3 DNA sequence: TGTGCCAGCAGCTTAGCGGGGCTGGGACAGTACTTC. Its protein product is CASSLAGLGQYF.